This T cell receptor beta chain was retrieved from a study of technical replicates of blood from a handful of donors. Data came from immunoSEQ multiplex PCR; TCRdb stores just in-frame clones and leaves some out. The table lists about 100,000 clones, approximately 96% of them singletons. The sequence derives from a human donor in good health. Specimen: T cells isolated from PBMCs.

Here the CDR3 DNA reads TGCGCCAGCAGCCGCAACCCCGGGACAGGGGGCTTTCGCACAGATACGCAGTATTTT. Residues: CASSRNPGTGGFRTDTQYF. The gene calls are TRBV5-1 and TRBJ2-3; 12 bases match TRBD1. V shed 4 bases and J 1 base; nucleotides not matched to a gene: 13. From germline, CDR1 is SGHRS and CDR2 YFSETQ. The length of the CDR3 is 19 residues.